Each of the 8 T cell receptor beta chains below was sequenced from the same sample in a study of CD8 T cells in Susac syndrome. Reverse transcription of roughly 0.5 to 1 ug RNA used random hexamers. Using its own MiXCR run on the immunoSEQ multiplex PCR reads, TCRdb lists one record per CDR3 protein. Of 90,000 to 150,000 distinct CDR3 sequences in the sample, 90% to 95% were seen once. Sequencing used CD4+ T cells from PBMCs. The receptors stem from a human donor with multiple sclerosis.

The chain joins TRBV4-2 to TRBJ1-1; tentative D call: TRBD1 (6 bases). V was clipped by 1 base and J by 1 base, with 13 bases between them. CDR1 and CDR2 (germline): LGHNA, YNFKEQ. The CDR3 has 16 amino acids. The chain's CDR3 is CASSQAQGRGNTEAFF. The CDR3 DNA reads TGTGCCAGCAGCCAAGCTCAGGGGCGCGGGAACACTGAAGCTTTCTTT.

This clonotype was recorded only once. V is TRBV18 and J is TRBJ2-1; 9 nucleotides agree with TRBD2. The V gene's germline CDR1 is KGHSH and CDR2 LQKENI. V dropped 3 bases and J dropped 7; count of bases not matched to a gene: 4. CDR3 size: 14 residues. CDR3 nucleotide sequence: TGTGCCAGCTCACCGGCGGGGGGGAATAATGAGCAGTTCTTC. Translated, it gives CASSPAGGNNEQFF.

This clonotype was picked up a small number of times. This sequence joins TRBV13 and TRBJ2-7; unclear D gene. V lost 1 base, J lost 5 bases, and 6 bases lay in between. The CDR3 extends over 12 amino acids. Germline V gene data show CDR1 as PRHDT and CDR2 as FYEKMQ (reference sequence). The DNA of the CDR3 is TGTGCCAGCAGCTTAGTGGTACACGAGCAGTACTTC. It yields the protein CASSLVVHEQYF.

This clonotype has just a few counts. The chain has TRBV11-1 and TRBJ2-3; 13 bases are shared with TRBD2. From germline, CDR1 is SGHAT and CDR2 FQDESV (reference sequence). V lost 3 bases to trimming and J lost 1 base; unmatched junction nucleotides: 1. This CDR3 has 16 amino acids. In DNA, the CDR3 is TGTGCCAGCAGCTTTGGGACTAGCGGGGGCACAGATACGCAGTATTTT. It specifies CASSFGTSGGTDTQYF.

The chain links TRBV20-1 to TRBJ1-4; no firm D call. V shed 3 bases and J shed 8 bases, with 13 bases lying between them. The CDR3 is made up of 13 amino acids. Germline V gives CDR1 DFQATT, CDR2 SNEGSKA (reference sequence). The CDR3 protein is CSASKPTGEKLFF. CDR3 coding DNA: TGCAGTGCTAGCAAACCAACCGGGGAAAAACTGTTTTTT.

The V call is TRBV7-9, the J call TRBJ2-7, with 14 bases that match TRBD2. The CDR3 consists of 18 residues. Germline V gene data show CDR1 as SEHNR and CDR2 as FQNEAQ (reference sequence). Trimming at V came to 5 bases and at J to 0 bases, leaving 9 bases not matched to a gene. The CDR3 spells CASSPTRTSGGRSYEQYF. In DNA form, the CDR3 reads TGTGCCAGCAGCCCCACCCGGACTAGCGGGGGGCGCTCCTACGAGCAGTACTTC.

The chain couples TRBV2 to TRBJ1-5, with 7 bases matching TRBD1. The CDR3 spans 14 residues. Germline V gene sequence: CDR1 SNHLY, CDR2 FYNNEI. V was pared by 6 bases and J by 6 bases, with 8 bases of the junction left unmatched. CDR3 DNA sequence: TGTGCCAGCAGGGTGACAGGGAAGACTCAGCCCCAGCATTTT. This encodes CASRVTGKTQPQHF.

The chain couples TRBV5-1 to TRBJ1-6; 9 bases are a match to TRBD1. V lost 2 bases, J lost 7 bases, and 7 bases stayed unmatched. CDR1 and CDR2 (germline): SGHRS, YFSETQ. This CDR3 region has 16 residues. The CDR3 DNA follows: TGCGCCAGCAGCTTATCTCCGGGACAGGGAAATTCACCCCTCCACTTT. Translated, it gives CASSLSPGQGNSPLHF.